These 23 T cell receptor beta chains were sequenced from one sample in a study of shared clonotypes between healthy human individuals. Some clones are missing from TCRdb's copy, which holds only in-frame ones; the method was immunoSEQ multiplex PCR. This table has some 1.4 million clones, 95% to 97% appearing once. The sequencing input was naive CD4+ T cells sorted from blood. The subset here: CD45RA+ positively selected. The receptors come from a young man in good health.

Comment on this clone: Within the sample, other DNA sequences also encode this same CDR3. The chain links TRBV19 to TRBJ1-1; no clear D gene. This CDR3 comprises 13 residues. Germline V gene data show CDR1 as LNHDA and CDR2 as SQIVND (reference sequence). The ends were cut back, 1 base at V and 3 bases at J, with 6 bases in the middle. This CDR3 is CASSIAGDTEAFF. Written as DNA, the CDR3 is TGTGCCAGTAGTATAGCCGGAGACACTGAAGCTTTCTTT.

The chain joins TRBV2 to TRBJ2-6, with no clear D. The CDR3 totals 15 residues. Trimming pared 1 base from V and 4 bases from J, leaving 8 bases between. Looked up from germline, CDR1 is SNHLY and CDR2 is FYNNEI. Written as DNA, the CDR3 is TGTGCCAGCAGTGAAGATTCTCGCGGGGCCAACGTCCTGACTTTC. It is translated as CASSEDSRGANVLTF.

The V and J genes are TRBV5-1 and TRBJ2-5; 10 bases agree with TRBD1. The CDR3 covers 16 residues. CDR1 and CDR2 from the germline V gene are SGHRS and YFSETQ. With 4 bases clipped from V and 6 bases from J, the junction kept 12 bases outside the gene matches. CDR3 sequence (DNA): TGCGCCAGCAGCCCCCCGGGACAGGGGTTAGGAAAGACCCAGTACTTC. Translation gives CASSPPGQGLGKTQYF.

The chain carries TRBV5-1 and TRBJ2-3, with unresolved D. CDR1 is SGHRS, CDR2 YFSETQ, per germline. The germline V and J ends were trimmed by 6 bases and 4 bases, with 15 bases remaining between them. This CDR3 comprises 14 residues. The CDR3 DNA reads as TGCGCCAGCAATCCCCAAGATTTTGCAGATACGCAGTATTTT. Translated, it gives CASNPQDFADTQYF.

V usage is TRBV30 and J usage is TRBJ1-3, with D maybe TRBD1 (5 bases). The ends were cut back, 2 bases at V and 0 bases at J, with 8 bases in the middle. CDR1 and CDR2 from the germline V gene are GTSNPN and SVGIG (reference sequence). The CDR3 loop spans 14 amino acids. This CDR3 is CAWSPGHSGNTIYF. CDR3 nucleotides: TGTGCCTGGAGTCCAGGGCACTCTGGAAACACCATATATTTT. The whole variable domain, filled in from reference TRBV30 and TRBJ1-3, reads SQTIHQWPATLVQPVGSPLSLECTVEGTSNPNLYWYRQAAGRGLQLLFYSVGIGQISSEVPQNLSASRPQDRQFILSSKKLLLSDSGFYLCAWSPGHSGNTIYFGEGSWLTVV.

V gene TRBV5-5 combines with J gene TRBJ1-2; weak D call: TRBD1 (6 bases). The V and J ends lost 1 base and 4 bases respectively, with 14 bases between them. Germline loops: CDR1 SGHKS, CDR2 YYEKEE (reference sequence). CDR3 length: 15 residues. The CDR3 region is CASSLFSIRGYGYTF. As DNA, the CDR3 is TGTGCCAGCAGCTTGTTTAGTATCAGGGGCTATGGCTACACCTTC.

The CDR3 DNA follows: TGTGCCAGCAGTACCAGACAGGGAGAATGGTACACCTTC. This translates into CASSTRQGEWYTF. The chain employs TRBV7-9 and TRBJ1-2; TRBD1 matches 7 bases. In germline, CDR1 is SEHNR, CDR2 FQNEAQ (reference sequence). Trimming removed 6 bases from V and 11 bases from J; junction bases left unmatched: 12. The CDR3 has 13 residues.

The CDR3 region is CASSTDGLGGYTF. The CDR3, as DNA: TGCGCCAGCAGTACGGACGGCTTGGGGGGCTACACCTTC. V gene TRBV5-1 combines with J gene TRBJ1-2; D unclear. Trimming removed 5 bases from V and 8 bases from J, with 16 bases in between. This CDR3 comprises 13 residues. Looked up from germline, CDR1 is SGHRS and CDR2 is YFSETQ.

This sequence joins TRBV27 and TRBJ2-1; possible D gene TRBD2, 6 bases. The V end lost 3 bases, the J end lost 4 bases, and 19 bases lay between the germline ends. The CDR3 loop spans 17 amino acids. Germline assignment: CDR1 MNHEY and CDR2 SMNVEV (reference sequence). The CDR3 sequence: CASSLGGAEGLYNEQFF. The CDR3 coding sequence is TGTGCCAGCAGTTTGGGTGGGGCGGAGGGGCTTTACAATGAGCAGTTCTTC.

The gene calls are TRBV6-4 and TRBJ2-7; 9 bases map to TRBD2. In germline, CDR1 is MRHNA, CDR2 SNTAGT. CDR3 length: 15 residues. V lost 1 base, J lost 5 bases, and 6 bases stayed unmatched. CDR3 residues: CASSDWASGTNEQYF. CDR3 bases: TGTGCCAGCAGTGACTGGGCTAGCGGGACGAACGAGCAGTACTTC.

This rearrangement joins TRBV7-9 to TRBJ1-5; 9 nucleotides align to TRBD1. This CDR3 spans 13 amino acids. The germline CDR1 and CDR2 sequences are SEHNR and FQNEAQ (reference sequence). The trim removed 6 bases at V and 6 bases at J, leaving 3 bases unmatched. CDR3 protein: CASSRQGGQPQHF. In nucleotides, the CDR3 is TGTGCCAGCAGTCGACAGGGGGGTCAGCCCCAGCATTTT.

This chain uses TRBV15 with TRBJ2-3; the D call may be TRBD1 or TRBD2 (5 bases each). The CDR3 runs to 15 residues. Trimming left V 0 bases short and J 3 bases short, with 10 bases between. The germline CDR1 and CDR2 sequences are LNHNV and YYDKDF (reference sequence). This CDR3 is CATSREGPNTDTQYF. Written as DNA, the CDR3 is TGTGCCACCAGCAGAGAGGGACCCAATACAGATACGCAGTATTTT.

This chain uses TRBV28 with TRBJ1-2; 7 bases are shared with TRBD1. V shed 4 bases, J shed 4 bases, and the junction held 6 bases outside the gene matches. In germline, CDR1 is MDHEN, CDR2 SYDVKM. This CDR3 has 14 amino acids. CDR3 coding DNA: TGTGCCAGCAGTTCCCCGGGGGACAGCTATGGCTACACCTTC. The encoded protein is CASSSPGDSYGYTF.

This CDR3 is CASRPSPNTGELFF. The CDR3 bases are TGTGCCAGCAGGCCAAGCCCGAACACCGGGGAGCTGTTTTTT. The chain couples TRBV7-2 to TRBJ2-2; no clear D. From germline, CDR1 is SGHTA and CDR2 FQGNSA. V was pared by 6 bases and J by 0 bases, with 8 bases between. The CDR3 consists of 14 residues.

CDR3 nucleotide sequence: TGTGCCAGCAGTCCTCCAGGGCGGGTCATGTATTGCACCTTC. Its protein is CASSPPGRVMYCTF. The chain links TRBV7-8 to TRBJ1-2; D may be TRBD1 (5 bases). CDR3 length: 14 amino acids. Germline V CDR1 and CDR2: SGHVS, FQNEAQ. The V and J ends lost 6 bases and 13 bases respectively, with 24 bases between them.

The V gene is TRBV5-1, the J gene TRBJ2-3, with D possibly being TRBD1 (6 bases). Germline V lookup: CDR1 SGHRS, CDR2 YFSETQ. Trimming removed 1 base from V and 5 bases from J, with 11 bases in between. The CDR3 has 14 residues. Written as DNA, the CDR3 is TGCGCCAGCAGCTTGTCTCAGGGGATAGATACGCAGTATTTT. Translating gives CASSLSQGIDTQYF.

The chain has TRBV5-1 and TRBJ1-4, with 7 bases that match TRBD1. Looked up from germline, CDR1 is SGHRS and CDR2 is YFSETQ. The CDR3 contains 14 residues. The V and J ends lost 4 bases and 3 bases, in that order; junction bases with no gene match: 3. CDR3 in amino acids: CASSVTGSNEKLFF. The CDR3, as DNA: TGCGCCAGCAGCGTGACAGGGTCTAATGAAAAACTGTTTTTT. The full variable domain, with the rest looked up from reference TRBV5-1 and TRBJ1-4, is KAGVTQTPRYLIKTRGQQVTLSCSPISGHRSVSWYQQTPGQGLQFLFEYFSETQRNKGNFPGRFSGRQFSNSRSEMNVSTLELGDSALYLCASSVTGSNEKLFFGSGTQLSVL.

The chain carries TRBV30 and TRBJ2-5; 8 bases align to TRBD2. J gave up 5 bases and V 2 bases, and 7 bases lay outside the gene matches. Germline V CDR1 and CDR2: GTSNPN, SVGIG (reference sequence). This CDR3 region has 14 residues. The CDR3 DNA follows: TGTGCCTGGAGTCACAGCGGGAGAGGTGAGACCCAGTACTTC. It codes for CAWSHSGRGETQYF.

The gene calls are TRBV15 and TRBJ2-3, with D possibly being TRBD2 (5 bases). The CDR3 has 12 amino acids. The ends were cut back, 5 bases at V and 5 bases at J, with 8 bases in the middle. From germline, CDR1 is LNHNV and CDR2 YYDKDF (reference sequence). Written as DNA, the CDR3 is TGTGCCACCAGCGCACTAGGAGATACGCAGTATTTT. Translating gives CATSALGDTQYF.

This chain joins TRBV28 and TRBJ2-7, with a tentative D call TRBD2 (6 bases). V was clipped by 7 bases and J by 2 bases, with 15 bases between them. CDR3 length: 14 amino acids. Germline CDR1 reads MDHEN; CDR2 reads SYDVKM. Written as DNA, the CDR3 is TGTGCCAGCAACCTCCGACTAGTTCCCTACGAGCAGTACTTC. Its protein is CASNLRLVPYEQYF.

This clone was counted only a few times. V gene TRBV6-5 combines with J gene TRBJ2-2; no clear D. Germline CDR1 and CDR2: MNHEY and SVGAGI. The CDR3 consists of 14 residues. V lost 7 bases and J 0 bases, leaving 9 bases between the germline ends. The CDR3 DNA reads TGTGCCAGCACCCTAACACCGAACACCGGGGAGCTGTTTTTT. Protein sequence: CASTLTPNTGELFF.

V gene TRBV7-2 combines with J gene TRBJ2-7, with 7 bases matching TRBD2. After removal of 0 bases from V and 5 bases from J, the junction contained 7 bases not matched to a gene. Looked up from germline, CDR1 is SGHTA and CDR2 is FQGNSA. The CDR3 extends over 15 amino acids. CDR3 sequence: CASSLAGLVQDEQYF. The CDR3 DNA is TGTGCCAGCAGCTTAGCAGGACTAGTTCAGGACGAGCAGTACTTC.

The rearrangement joins TRBV29-1 to TRBJ2-7; no reliable D call. CDR3 length: 11 amino acids. Germline values: CDR1 SQVTM, CDR2 ANQGSEA. The V and J ends lost 0 bases and 3 bases respectively, with 3 bases between them. The CDR3 reads CSVEDYYEQYF. In nucleotides, the CDR3 is TGCAGCGTTGAAGATTACTACGAGCAGTACTTC.